A single TCR beta chain is shown here with its context. The antigen is unknown. TCRdb re-called the reads with MiXCR, one entry per CDR3 protein. The table lists about half a million distinct CDR3 sequences, 30% to 40% of them singletons. The sample belongs to a study of T cell repertoires in cytomegalovirus infection. Trimming at V came to 0 bases and at J to 4 bases, leaving 6 bases not matched to a gene. From germline, CDR1 is SGHKS and CDR2 YYEKEE (reference sequence). The CDR3 length is 16 residues. This TCR came from a human donor in good health (CMV status not recorded). Some clones in this sample may be carry-over from other donors' samples. Sequenced material: cultured PBMCs, taken from culture after CMV antigen stimulation. The rearrangement joins TRBV5-5 to TRBJ2-1; TRBD2 matches at 8 bases. The CDR3 region has the DNA TGTGCCAGCAGCTTGGGAGCGGGAGATTGGTACAATGAGCAGTTCTTC. This sequence encodes CASSLGAGDWYNEQFF.